This T cell receptor (beta chain) was sequenced in a study of neoadjuvant nivolumab and ipilimumab in lung cancer. The V end was cut by 2 bases, the J end by 2 bases, with 12 bases between. Germline values: CDR1 SGHNT, CDR2 YYREEE (reference sequence). CDR3 length: 15 amino acids. The assay was immunoSEQ multiplex PCR, and TCRdb's table has in-frame clones only and misses some. Of 24,000 or so clones listed, approximately 80% are singletons. The chain recombines TRBV5-4 with TRBJ2-3; D assignment may be TRBD1 or TRBD2 (5 bases each). The sequence was obtained from an adult with non-small cell lung cancer. Material: peripheral blood, obtained before neoadjuvant nivolumab, alone or with ipilimumab. CDR3 in amino acids: CASSLGAGFTDTQYF. Here the CDR3 DNA reads TGTGCCAGCAGCTTAGGGGCGGGTTTCACAGATACGCAGTATTTT.